This T cell receptor beta chain was observed in a study of OX40 agonist ivuxolimab in advanced cancers. About this clone: Its antigen is as yet unknown. Other DNA sequences in the same sample also yield this CDR3.

Repertoires were generated with immunoSEQ multiplex PCR, while TCRdb's copy carries only in-frame clones and drops some. The sample consists of roughly 80,000 clones, roughly 85% of them appearing once. Study-wide points: No antigen was identified for the clonally expanded peripheral T cells. CD8+ T cells showed, on average, more clonal expansion than CD4+ cells.

Germline CDR1 SGHRS, CDR2 YFSETQ. V shed 0 bases, J shed 5 bases, and the junction held 9 bases outside the gene matches. The CDR3 is 16 amino acids. Here the sequenced sample was CD4+ or CD8+ T cells sorted from blood, taken in a trial of the OX40 agonist ivuxolimab. The sequence came from an adult with an advanced solid tumor such as melanoma, head and neck, liver or kidney cancer. The rearrangement links TRBV5-1 to TRBJ2-5; 8 bases line up with TRBD1. CDR3 coding DNA: TGCGCCAGCAGCTTGGGGAGTGGACAGGGTGGGGAGACCCAGTACTTC. Its translation: CASSLGSGQGGETQYF.